This entry lists 27 T cell receptor beta chains sequenced from one sample in a study of T-cell reconstitution after alpha-beta-depleted transplantation in children. Unique molecular identifiers featured in how the TCRbeta library was prepared. TCRdb passed the PCR reads through MiXCR, listing each CDR3 protein once. The sample shows some 830,000 distinct CDR3 sequences, less than 20% of them seen only once. Source: PBMCs, mostly from graft donor cells, taken 360 days after TCRalphabeta/CD19-depleted stem cell transplant. These receptors were obtained from a male patient aged 10 to 17 who had a stem cell transplant for acute lymphoblastic leukemia, so the T cells may come from the graft donor.

This chain uses TRBV20-1 with TRBJ2-1; D may be TRBD1 or TRBD2 (5 bases each). V was pared by 4 bases and J by 5 bases, with 18 bases between. This CDR3 contains 15 residues. The germline gives CDR1 DFQATT, CDR2 SNEGSKA (reference sequence). CDR3 sequence (DNA): TGCAGTGCTAATCCCCTGGGACCGGAGGACAATGAGCAGTTCTTC. Its protein product is CSANPLGPEDNEQFF.

The gene calls are TRBV12-5 and TRBJ2-2, with TRBD2 matching 7 bases. The CDR3 has 15 residues. The germline V gene has CDR1 LGHNT and CDR2 FRNRAP. The J segment lost 0 bases and the V segment lost 6 bases, leaving 4 bases of the junction unmatched. This CDR3 reads CASGRETTNTGELFF. CDR3 nucleotides: TGTGCTAGTGGGCGGGAGACGACGAACACCGGGGAGCTGTTTTTT. Based on the CDR3 plus reference TRBV12-5 and TRBJ2-2, the full variable domain is DARVTQTPRHKVTEMGQEVTMRCQPILGHNTVFWYRQTMMQGLELLAYFRNRAPLDDSGMPKDRFSAEMPDATLATLKIQPSEPRDSAVYFCASGRETTNTGELFFGEGSRLTVL.

The V and J genes are TRBV5-1 and TRBJ2-1; TRBD2 matches 7 bases. The ends lost 0 bases at V and 10 bases at J; junction bases unmatched: 10. The CDR3 contains 15 residues. Germline CDR1 is SGHRS and CDR2 is YFSETQ. CDR3 region: CASSLVILASREQFF. Here the CDR3 DNA reads TGCGCCAGCAGCTTGGTGATACTAGCGTCTAGGGAGCAGTTCTTC.

The rearrangement joins TRBV9 to TRBJ2-7; 7 bases are shared with TRBD2. Germline V gene sequence: CDR1 SGDLS, CDR2 YYNGEE. The CDR3 loop spans 14 amino acids. Trimming at V came to 0 bases and at J to 5 bases, leaving 5 bases not matched to a gene. The DNA of the CDR3 is TGTGCCAGCAGCGTAGGTCTCGCGGGGGACGAGCAGTACTTC. The encoded protein is CASSVGLAGDEQYF. The full variable domain, with the rest looked up from reference TRBV9 and TRBJ2-7, is DSGVTQTPKHLITATGQRVTLRCSPRSGDLSVYWYQQSLDQGLQFLIQYYNGEERAKGNILERFSAQQFPDLHSELNLSSLELGDSALYFCASSVGLAGDEQYFGPGTRLTVT.

The chain has TRBV20-1 and TRBJ1-2; 8 bases are shared with TRBD1. CDR3 length: 15 residues. CDR1 and CDR2 (germline): DFQATT, SNEGSKA (reference sequence). The J segment lost 2 bases and the V segment lost 6 bases, leaving 11 bases of the junction unmatched. This CDR3 reads CSAIPGQVANYGYTF. The DNA of the CDR3 is TGCAGTGCCATCCCGGGACAGGTTGCGAACTATGGCTACACCTTC.

The CDR3 here is CASSQDQRDSDQPQHF. The CDR3 DNA is TGTGCCAGCAGCCAAGATCAAAGGGACAGCGATCAGCCCCAGCATTTT. The V call is TRBV4-2, the J call TRBJ1-5; TRBD1 agrees at 7 bases. The CDR3 is 16 amino acids. Germline CDR1 is LGHNA and CDR2 is YNFKEQ. The ends lost 0 bases at V and 5 bases at J; junction bases unmatched: 7.

This clonotype was found a few times. This CDR3 is CSAREGPRDQPQHF. CDR3 DNA: TGCAGTGCTAGAGAGGGGCCCAGGGACCAGCCCCAGCATTTT. The genes are TRBV20-1 and TRBJ1-5; weak D call: TRBD1 (5 bases). The germline gives CDR1 DFQATT, CDR2 SNEGSKA (reference sequence). This CDR3 contains 14 residues. V gave up 0 bases and J gave up 7 bases, with 13 bases separating them.

This clonotype appeared a few times. The chain uses TRBV6-5 and TRBJ2-1, with a possible D match to TRBD1 (5 bases). Trimming stripped 4 bases from V and 7 bases from J, with 11 bases between. The CDR3 totals 13 residues. The V gene's germline CDR1 is MNHEY and CDR2 SVGAGI. CDR3 nucleotides: TGTGCCAGCAGTTCTGGACATATTAATGAGCAGTTCTTC. It codes for CASSSGHINEQFF.

This clonotype was counted only a few times. V gene TRBV12-3 or TRBV12-4 combines with J gene TRBJ2-1, with D possibly being TRBD2 (6 bases). The CDR3 has 16 residues. The V gene lost 5 bases and the J gene lost 0 bases, with 14 bases spanning the gap. CDR3 in amino acids: CASSLLAWGSYNEQFF. As DNA, the CDR3 is TGTGCCAGCAGTCTACTAGCATGGGGCTCCTACAATGAGCAGTTCTTC.

In DNA, the CDR3 is TGCGCCAGCAGCTTGGCACGGGATGACACTGAAGCTTTCTTT. This encodes CASSLARDDTEAFF. The J gene is TRBJ1-1, the V gene TRBV5-1; D is uncertain. Germline CDR1 reads SGHRS; CDR2 reads YFSETQ. CDR3 length: 14 amino acids. Trimming took off 0 bases at V and 3 bases at J, with 9 bases between the two ends.

The rearrangement joins TRBV16 to TRBJ1-2; perhaps TRBD1 as D (5 bases). From germline, CDR1 is KGHSY and CDR2 FQNENV. The germline V and J ends were trimmed by 3 bases and 4 bases, with 12 bases remaining between them. The CDR3 spans 14 residues. The CDR3 reads CASSQRGRTYGYTF. DNA for the CDR3: TGTGCCAGCAGCCAGAGGGGCCGAACCTATGGCTACACCTTC.

The V call is TRBV29-1, the J call TRBJ1-1; D might be TRBD1 (6 bases). V lost 3 bases and J 5 bases, leaving 16 bases between the germline ends. CDR1 is SQVTM, CDR2 ANQGSEA, per germline. This CDR3 region has 14 residues. CDR3 DNA sequence: TGCAGCGTTGATAGCAGGGGAGGGAGTACTGAAGCTTTCTTT. It is translated as CSVDSRGGSTEAFF.

The rearrangement joins TRBV27 to TRBJ2-7, with 10 positions matching TRBD1. Germline V gene data show CDR1 as MNHEY and CDR2 as SMNVEV (reference sequence). This CDR3 region has 16 residues. Trimming took 5 bases from V and 3 from J; bases not matched to a gene: 10. The CDR3 region has the DNA TGTGCCAGCAGTATAGAATGCCGGGACAGGGGCTACGAGCAGTACTTC. Its protein is CASSIECRDRGYEQYF.

This clonotype was picked up many times. This chain connects TRBV5-1 to TRBJ2-1; D is uncertain. The CDR3 extends over 14 amino acids. V lost 0 bases, J lost 4 bases, and 8 bases lay in between. From germline, CDR1 is SGHRS and CDR2 YFSETQ. CDR3: CASSLAAQYNEQFF. DNA for the CDR3: TGCGCCAGCAGCTTGGCAGCCCAATACAATGAGCAGTTCTTC.

This clonotype was observed a few times. This sequence joins TRBV5-1 and TRBJ2-7; D is possibly TRBD1 (5 bases). Germline V CDR1 and CDR2: SGHRS, YFSETQ. The CDR3 length is 15 residues. Trimming shortened V by 4 bases and J by 0 bases, and 14 bases separated the two germline ends. The chain's CDR3 is CASSVPGTGSYEQYF. For the CDR3, the DNA is TGCGCCAGCAGCGTTCCCGGAACAGGCTCCTACGAGCAGTACTTC.

The chain recombines TRBV12-3 or TRBV12-4 with TRBJ2-5; D is possibly TRBD1 (6 bases). With 6 bases removed from V and 2 bases from J, the gap between germline ends came to 16 bases. The CDR3 is made up of 15 amino acids. CDR3 sequence (DNA): TGTGCCAGCAGACTTTCCGGACAGTTTCAAGAGACCCAGTACTTC. Translation: CASRLSGQFQETQYF.

The chain carries TRBV5-5 and TRBJ1-2; maybe TRBD1 (6 bases). The germline CDR1 and CDR2 sequences are SGHKS and YYEKEE (reference sequence). CDR3 length: 14 residues. Trimming took 4 bases from V and 0 from J, leaving 10 bases between them. The CDR3: CASSHGQPNYGYTF. For the CDR3, the DNA is TGTGCCAGCAGCCATGGACAGCCTAACTATGGCTACACCTTC. The full variable domain, rest sourced from reference TRBV5-5 and TRBJ1-2, is DAGVTQSPTHLIKTRGQQVTLRCSPISGHKSVSWYQQVLGQGPQFIFQYYEKEERGRGNFPDRFSARQFPNYSSELNVNALLLGDSALYLCASSHGQPNYGYTFGSGTRLTVV.

This clonotype was observed many times. V and J are TRBV20-1 and TRBJ1-5; 8 positions match TRBD1. In germline, CDR1 is DFQATT, CDR2 SNEGSKA (reference sequence). CDR3 length equals 15 residues. The junction had 3 bases not matched to a gene; V was cut back by 2 bases and J by 0 bases. The CDR3 here is CSARQGAYSNQPQHF. For the CDR3, the DNA is TGCAGTGCTAGACAGGGGGCCTATAGCAATCAGCCCCAGCATTTT.

The chain joins TRBV12-3 or TRBV12-4 to TRBJ2-5, with D perhaps matching TRBD2 (6 bases). V dropped 2 bases and J dropped 5 bases, with 12 bases sitting between them. This CDR3 contains 14 residues. Written as DNA, the CDR3 is TGTGCCAGCAGTTTACTCCGGGGGAAGGAGACCCAGTACTTC. It yields the protein CASSLLRGKETQYF.

V is TRBV2 and J is TRBJ2-2; D is unclear. Trimming shortened V by 8 bases and J by 0 bases, and 16 bases separated the two germline ends. There are 16 residues in the CDR3. Per the germline V gene, CDR1 is SNHLY and CDR2 is FYNNEI. The CDR3 region has the DNA TGTGCCAGCGTACGTCGGACGGTGTCGAACACCGGGGAGCTGTTTTTT. Amino acid sequence: CASVRRTVSNTGELFF.

The genes are TRBV18 and TRBJ2-7, with 9 bases matching TRBD2. This CDR3 has 16 residues. Trimming at V came to 6 bases and at J to 7 bases, leaving 16 bases not matched to a gene. The V gene's germline CDR1 is KGHSH and CDR2 LQKENI. This chain's CDR3 is CASSALETSGSREQYF. The CDR3 DNA reads as TGTGCCAGCTCGGCTCTGGAGACTAGCGGCAGTCGGGAGCAGTACTTC.

The rearrangement uses TRBV5-1 and TRBJ2-1, with D perhaps TRBD2 (6 bases). This CDR3 region has 14 residues. CDR1 is SGHRS and CDR2 is YFSETQ in the germline V gene. V gave up 3 bases and J gave up 10 bases, with 17 bases separating them. CDR3 nucleotide sequence: TGCGCCAGCAGCTCCATCGACCGCGGAGGGGAGCAGTTCTTC. Amino acid sequence: CASSSIDRGGEQFF.

This clonotype has only a few counts. V is TRBV10-3 and J is TRBJ2-1; 14 nucleotides align to TRBD2. V gave up 3 bases and J gave up 6 bases; unmatched junction bases: 10. Germline V lookup: CDR1 ENHRY, CDR2 SYGVKD. The CDR3 is made up of 18 amino acids. CDR3 sequence (DNA): TGTGCCATCAGTGACCCCCTGGGGGGGACTAGCGGGAGCAATGAGCAGTTCTTC. Amino acids: CAISDPLGGTSGSNEQFF.

The J gene is TRBJ1-4, the V gene TRBV20-1, with a possible D match to TRBD1 (5 bases). Trimming took off 3 bases at V and 3 bases at J, with 14 bases between the two ends. Germline-derived CDR1 and CDR2 are DFQATT and SNEGSKA (reference sequence). The CDR3 sequence is 15 residues long. Written as DNA, the CDR3 is TGCAGTGCTAGGGCCCTAGGGGCTCCTAATGAAAAACTGTTTTTT. Encoded protein: CSARALGAPNEKLFF.

This clonotype has more than one count but fewer than ten. One end of the junction does not line up with germline, which may come from a read error. The J gene is TRBJ1-2, the V gene TRBV4-1; the match to TRBD1 covers 7 bases. The length of the CDR3 is 12 residues. Germline V gene sequence: CDR1 MGHRA, CDR2 YSYEKL. This chain's CDR3 is CASRQGGRGYTF. Here the CDR3 DNA reads TGCGCCAGCAGGCAAGGGGGCCGGGGCTACACCTTC.

The rearrangement uses TRBV5-4 and TRBJ2-3; D call uncertain. This CDR3 has 15 residues. The germline CDR1 and CDR2 sequences are SGHNT and YYREEE (reference sequence). Trimming removed 7 bases at V and 0 bases at J, with 15 bases between. CDR3 coding DNA: TGTGCCAGCGGTCCCCGGCGTTCTAGCACAGATACGCAGTATTTT. Translated: CASGPRRSSTDTQYF.

This clonotype was recorded a few times. The chain has TRBV29-1 and TRBJ2-3; 13 nucleotides line up with TRBD2. The CDR3 is 14 residues long. The junction had 2 bases not matched to a gene; V was cut back by 1 base and J by 7 bases. Germline values: CDR1 SQVTM, CDR2 ANQGSEA. Written as DNA, the CDR3 is TGCAGCGTTGAAGGACTAGCGGGAGGAAATACGCAGTATTTT. The encoded protein is CSVEGLAGGNTQYF.